Listed here are 26 T cell receptor beta chains from one sample, sequenced in a study of blood T cell repertoires in COVID-19. Some clones are missing from TCRdb's copy, which holds only in-frame ones; the method was immunoSEQ multiplex PCR. Here the sample spans 150,000 or so clones, about 85% being singletons. Sequencing input: peripheral blood. These receptor sequences come from a woman aged 45-65 years with COVID-19, enrolled during active disease.

Here the CDR3 reads CSVRPGQTYEQYF. DNA of the CDR3: TGCAGCGTCAGGCCGGGACAGACCTACGAGCAGTACTTC. V usage is TRBV29-1 and J usage is TRBJ2-7; 7 bases fit TRBD1. Germline V CDR1 and CDR2: SQVTM, ANQGSEA. The CDR3 sequence is 13 residues long. J gave up 2 bases and V 6 bases, and 7 bases lay outside the gene matches.

The J gene is TRBJ2-1, the V gene TRBV14; TRBD1 agrees at 8 bases. From germline, CDR1 is SGHDN and CDR2 FVKESK. This CDR3 has 16 residues. The J segment lost 6 bases and the V segment lost 4 bases, leaving 11 bases of the junction unmatched. The CDR3 protein is CASSRQGASLSNEQFF. As DNA, the CDR3 is TGTGCCAGCAGCCGGCAGGGGGCTTCGTTATCCAATGAGCAGTTCTTC.

V gene TRBV4-3 combines with J gene TRBJ1-1, with D tentatively TRBD1 (6 bases). V was pared by 3 bases and J by 3 bases, with 14 bases between. CDR3 length: 15 amino acids. Germline values: CDR1 LGHNA, CDR2 YSLEER. The CDR3 loop is CASSHLQGLDTEAFF. CDR3 coding DNA: TGCGCCAGCAGCCACCTACAGGGTCTGGACACTGAAGCTTTCTTT.

The rearrangement links TRBV9 to TRBJ2-5, with D unresolved. CDR3 length: 14 residues. V lost 0 bases to trimming and J lost 7 bases, with 13 bases between them. Germline V gives CDR1 SGDLS, CDR2 YYNGEE. The CDR3 DNA is TGTGCCAGCAGCGTAGGACCCAACGGCGGGACCCAGTACTTC. It translates to CASSVGPNGGTQYF.

This clone was counted only a few times. The V call is TRBV7-2, the J call TRBJ2-7; the match to TRBD1 covers 10 bases. This CDR3 is built from 15 residues. Germline loops: CDR1 SGHTA, CDR2 FQGNSA. V shed 5 bases, J shed 2 bases, and the junction held 6 bases outside the gene matches. CDR3 in DNA: TGTGCCAGCAGCCTAGACAGGGGGCGAACCTACGAGCAGTACTTC. This gives the protein CASSLDRGRTYEQYF.

This sequence joins TRBV12-5 and TRBJ2-7; D may be TRBD1 (6 bases). Germline V gene data show CDR1 as LGHNT and CDR2 as FRNRAP. The CDR3 spans 17 residues. V lost 0 bases and J 2 bases, leaving 17 bases between the germline ends. CDR3 bases: TGTGCTAGTGGTTTGGTACGTTCATCAGGGGTGGCCTACGAGCAGTACTTC. Residues: CASGLVRSSGVAYEQYF.

Only one count was recorded for this clone. This chain joins TRBV4-3 and TRBJ1-6; D is ambiguous. CDR3 size: 17 residues. With 0 bases removed from V and 2 bases from J, the gap between germline ends came to 11 bases. Germline V gives CDR1 LGHNA, CDR2 YSLEER. The CDR3 nucleotides read TGCGCCAGCAGCCAAGAGTTCGCGGTTACCTATAATTCACCCCTCCACTTT. Its translation is CASSQEFAVTYNSPLHF.

This clone was detected only a few times. This chain connects TRBV9 to TRBJ2-1, with D unresolved. V was clipped by 4 bases and J by 9 bases, with 14 bases between them. This CDR3 is built from 13 residues. Germline V CDR1 and CDR2: SGDLS, YYNGEE. The CDR3 DNA reads TGTGCCAGCAGCTTTTCAGGTGTCGGTGAGCAGTTCTTC. Translated, it gives CASSFSGVGEQFF.

The V call is TRBV6-5, the J call TRBJ2-3, with 10 bases aligning to TRBD2. Germline CDR1 and CDR2: MNHEY and SVGAGI. Germline trimming cut 6 bases from V and 3 bases from J; bases unmatched to any gene: 6. The CDR3 length is 15 residues. This CDR3 reads CASSNLAGVTDTQYF. In DNA, the CDR3 is TGTGCCAGCAGCAACCTAGCGGGGGTAACAGATACGCAGTATTTT.

The CDR3 DNA reads TGCGCCAGCAGCCAAGGGCTTTGGAATCAGCCCCAGCATTTT. Its translation is CASSQGLWNQPQHF. The rearrangement joins TRBV4-1 to TRBJ1-5; D is ambiguous. V lost 1 base and J lost 4, with 8 bases in between. The CDR3 has 14 amino acids. Germline CDR1 reads MGHRA; CDR2 reads YSYEKL.

The V call is TRBV5-6, the J call TRBJ1-2; D not resolved. The CDR3 sequence is 12 residues long. V shed 3 bases and J shed 5 bases, with 8 bases lying between them. Germline V gene data show CDR1 as SGHDT and CDR2 as YYEEEE. CDR3 sequence: CASSSPFYGYTF. DNA of the CDR3: TGTGCCAGCAGCTCCCCGTTTTATGGCTACACCTTC.

V usage is TRBV7-2 and J usage is TRBJ1-4; tentative D call: TRBD1 (6 bases). V was trimmed by 6 bases and J by 0 bases, leaving 8 bases between them. CDR1 is SGHTA and CDR2 is FQGNSA in the germline V gene. This CDR3 spans 14 amino acids. The CDR3 nucleotides read TGTGCCAGCAGAAAGGGGGCAACTAATGAAAAACTGTTTTTT. Its protein is CASRKGATNEKLFF.

The J gene is TRBJ2-7, the V gene TRBV3-1 (or the pseudogene TRBV3-2); TRBD1 is a possible D gene (5 bases). Germline assignment: CDR1 LGHDT and CDR2 YNNKEL (reference sequence). The CDR3 consists of 12 residues. The ends were cut back, 1 base at V and 10 bases at J, with 11 bases in the middle. This chain's CDR3 is CASSQAPGKQYF. The CDR3 region has the DNA TGTGCCAGCAGCCAAGCTCCAGGGAAACAGTACTTC.

J is TRBJ2-1 and V is TRBV19; the match to TRBD2 covers 12 bases. The CDR3 has 14 amino acids. J was trimmed by 10 bases and V by 5 bases; bases with no gene match: 6. The germline CDR1 and CDR2 sequences are LNHDA and SQIVND (reference sequence). CDR3 sequence: CASSSSGGAREQFF. CDR3 bases: TGTGCCAGTAGTTCTAGCGGGGGGGCCCGGGAGCAGTTCTTC.

The chain recombines TRBV19 with TRBJ1-6, with D unclear. The germline gives CDR1 LNHDA, CDR2 SQIVND (reference sequence). The V and J ends lost 7 bases and 0 bases respectively, with 10 bases between them. The CDR3 loop spans 15 amino acids. The DNA for the CDR3 is TGTGCCAGTACCAGTCAGGTCTCCTATAATTCACCCCTCCACTTT. Translating it yields CASTSQVSYNSPLHF.

The gene calls are TRBV15 and TRBJ1-2, with D possibly being TRBD1 (5 bases). Trimming removed 2 bases from V and 4 bases from J, with 11 bases in between. The CDR3 has 14 amino acids. Germline CDR1 LNHNV, CDR2 YYDKDF (reference sequence). CDR3 sequence reads: CATSRRQRPYGYTF. DNA for the CDR3: TGTGCCACCAGCAGAAGACAGAGACCCTATGGCTACACCTTC.

The rearrangement uses TRBV3-1 (or the pseudogene TRBV3-2) and TRBJ2-7; D is ambiguous. This CDR3 region has 14 residues. Trimming took 0 bases from V and 1 from J, leaving 7 bases between them. CDR1 LGHDT and CDR2 YNNKEL come from the germline V gene (reference sequence). The CDR3 nucleotides read TGTGCCAGCAGCCAAGAAGCCGAATCCTACGAGCAGTACTTC. As protein: CASSQEAESYEQYF.

V usage is TRBV7-2 and J usage is TRBJ1-1, with 12 bases fitting TRBD1. CDR1 is SGHTA and CDR2 is FQGNSA in the germline V gene. CDR3 length: 17 residues. Germline trimming cut 5 bases from V and 5 bases from J; bases unmatched to any gene: 12. For the CDR3, the DNA is TGTGCCAGCAGCGGAGCACCGGGACAGGGGGCCCGAACTGAAGCTTTCTTT. This codes for CASSGAPGQGARTEAFF.

V gene TRBV7-2 combines with J gene TRBJ2-7; 10 bases are shared with TRBD2. The CDR3 is made up of 15 amino acids. V trimming: 5 bases; J trimming: 0 bases; junction bases outside the gene matches: 4. Germline CDR1 is SGHTA and CDR2 is FQGNSA. CDR3 nucleotides: TGTGCCAGCAGCGAGGGACTAGCGTTCTCCTACGAGCAGTACTTC. It encodes CASSEGLAFSYEQYF.

V and J are TRBV12-3 or TRBV12-4 and TRBJ2-1, with D possibly TRBD2 on 6 matching bases. The CDR3 spans 12 residues. V was shortened by 0 bases and J by 12 bases, with 9 bases between the two germline ends. The DNA for the CDR3 is TGTGCCAGCAGTTTAGCACCGGAGGGGCAGTTCTTC. Residues: CASSLAPEGQFF.

This rearrangement joins TRBV2 to TRBJ1-6; possibly TRBD1 for D (6 bases). Germline V gene sequence: CDR1 SNHLY, CDR2 FYNNEI. The V gene lost 9 bases and the J gene lost 6 bases, with 12 bases spanning the gap. The CDR3 loop spans 13 amino acids. The CDR3 coding sequence is TGTGCCAGTAACAGGGAAAGTAATTCACCCCTCCACTTT. As protein: CASNRESNSPLHF.

The sample holds a few counts of this clone. The V call is TRBV2, the J call TRBJ1-1, with D perhaps TRBD1 (5 bases). The CDR3 length is 15 residues. Between the trimmed V and J ends, which lost 0 bases and 3 bases, there was a span of 11 bases. Germline V gene lookup returns CDR1 SNHLY and CDR2 FYNNEI. Here the CDR3 reads CASSEAGGKDTEAFF. In DNA, the CDR3 is TGTGCCAGCAGTGAAGCGGGGGGAAAGGACACTGAAGCTTTCTTT.

This clone was recorded once. This chain's CDR3 is CASSLRNPSTDTQYF. CDR3 in DNA: TGTGCCAGCAGCCTTAGAAATCCTAGCACAGATACGCAGTATTTT. This chain joins TRBV11-2 and TRBJ2-3, with D hard to call. The V gene's germline CDR1 is SGHAT and CDR2 FQNNGV. The CDR3 spans 15 residues. V lost 5 bases and J lost 0, with 12 bases in between. Filled out from reference TRBV11-2 and TRBJ2-3, the complete variable domain reads EAGVAQSPRYKIIEKRQSVAFWCNPISGHATLYWYQQILGQGPKLLIQFQNNGVVDDSQLPKDRFSAERLKGVDSTLKIQPAKLEDSAVYLCASSLRNPSTDTQYFGPGTRLTVL.

V and J are TRBV5-4 and TRBJ2-3; TRBD2 agrees at 14 bases. Germline V gives CDR1 SGHNT, CDR2 YYREEE (reference sequence). The CDR3 has 15 residues. The trim removed 3 bases at V and 4 bases at J, leaving 1 base unmatched. The chain's CDR3 is CASSSTSGGADTQYF. CDR3 bases: TGTGCCAGCAGCTCGACTAGCGGGGGGGCAGATACGCAGTATTTT.

The chain has TRBV19 and TRBJ2-5; 9 nucleotides agree with TRBD1. The V and J ends lost 5 bases and 5 bases, in that order; junction bases with no gene match: 9. The CDR3 totals 15 residues. Germline CDR1 is LNHDA and CDR2 is SQIVND (reference sequence). As DNA, the CDR3 is TGTGCCAGTAGTGGAATGGGACAGGGTGGGGAGACCCAGTACTTC. It yields the protein CASSGMGQGGETQYF. The whole variable domain, remainder taken from reference TRBV19 and TRBJ2-5, is DGGITQSPKYLFRKEGQNVTLSCEQNLNHDAMYWYRQDPGQGLRLIYYSQIVNDFQKGDIAEGYSVSREKKESFPLTVTSAQKNPTAFYLCASSGMGQGGETQYFGPGTRLLVL.

J is TRBJ2-1 and V is TRBV5-6, with D perhaps TRBD1 (6 bases). The V end lost 1 base, the J end lost 7 bases, and 9 bases lay between the germline ends. The CDR3 has 13 residues. Germline CDR1 is SGHDT and CDR2 is YYEEEE. The CDR3 region has the DNA TGTGCCAGCAGCTTGCGGCAGGGGAATGAGCAGTTCTTC. It codes for CASSLRQGNEQFF.